This entry features one T cell receptor (beta chain) sequence. Its specificity is unknown. The sample originates from a study of shared clonotypes between healthy human individuals. Study-level information: Three plates each covered CD4 naive and memory; CD8 naive two, CD8 memory one.

Trimming removed 4 bases from V and 5 bases from J; junction bases left unmatched: 16. CDR3 size: 18 residues. Germline V gives CDR1 SQVTM, CDR2 ANQGSEA. Each subset's genomic DNA was shared equally among a number of immunoSEQ plates. Produced via immunoSEQ multiplex PCR; TCRdb's table is partial and in-frame only. The table includes a few hundred thousand clones, roughly 97% detected once. Study-wide points: Shared clonotypes: about 4.6% naive CD4, roughly 3.5% naive CD8, about 2.2% memory CD4, approximately 0.37% memory CD8.

Memory CD4+ cells were the fraction left after CD45RA+ naive selection. Sequenced: naive CD4+ T cells sorted from blood. The subset denotes: CD45RA+ positively selected. This TCR was recovered from a woman younger than 45 in good health. The J gene is TRBJ2-3, the V gene TRBV29-1; 12 bases match TRBD2. CDR3 DNA sequence: TGCAGCGTTGGGGGGCTAGCGGGAGGGCCGTCGGGGCGAGATACGCAGTATTTT. It is translated as CSVGGLAGGPSGRDTQYF.